This T cell receptor (beta chain) was captured by sequencing in a study of regulatory T cells in long-lasting Graves disease. Study-wide points: Graves' patients with persistent disease showed TCR diversity lower than patients newly diagnosed.

Sample time point: newly diagnosed GD, antithyroid drugs for less than 3 months. The TCR library was made from RNA that had been extracted from PBMCs in TRIzol. This clonotype was counted at least ten times. Antigen specificity is unknown. Building the TCR beta libraries relied on iRepertoire HTBI primers, and CDR3 regions underwent Arm-PCR. TCRdb recomputed calls from the multiplex PCR reads with MiXCR, one row per CDR3 protein. The table records a few hundred thousand distinct CDR3 sequences, 14% of them present only once. The CDR3 is made up of 16 amino acids. With 3 bases removed from V and 0 bases from J, the gap between germline ends came to 14 bases. CDR1 and CDR2 (germline): SNHLY, FYNNEI. These same records also appear under a second study, on T cells in Graves' hyperthyroidism and ophthalmopathy.

The clonotype originates from a woman between 45 and 65 years old with Graves disease. The genes are TRBV2 and TRBJ1-1; D not resolved. This specimen consisted of peripheral blood mononuclear cells (PBMCs), obtained at new diagnosis, from a patient treated with antithyroid drugs. CDR3 nucleotides: TGTGCCAGCAGTGATTGGACCCCTCGGATGAACACTGAAGCTTTCTTT. This translates into CASSDWTPRMNTEAFF.